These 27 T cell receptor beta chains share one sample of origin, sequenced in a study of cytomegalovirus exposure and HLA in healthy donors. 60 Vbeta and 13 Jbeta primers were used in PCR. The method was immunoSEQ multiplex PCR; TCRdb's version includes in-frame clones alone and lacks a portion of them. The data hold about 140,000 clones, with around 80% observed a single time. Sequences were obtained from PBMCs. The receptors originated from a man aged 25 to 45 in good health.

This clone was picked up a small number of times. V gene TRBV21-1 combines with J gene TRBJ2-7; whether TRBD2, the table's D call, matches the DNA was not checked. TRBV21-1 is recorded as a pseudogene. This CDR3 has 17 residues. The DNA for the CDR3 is TGTGCCAGTAAGCGGGCGGCCATAGGGCGGGAGCGGTACGAGCAGTACTTC. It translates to CASKRAAIGRERYEQYF.

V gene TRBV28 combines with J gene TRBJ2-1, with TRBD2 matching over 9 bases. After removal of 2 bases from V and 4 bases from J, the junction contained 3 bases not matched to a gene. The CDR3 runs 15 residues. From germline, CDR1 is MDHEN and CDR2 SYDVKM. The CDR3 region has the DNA TGTGCCAGCAGTTTAGCGACTAGCGGATACAATGAGCAGTTCTTC. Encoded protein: CASSLATSGYNEQFF. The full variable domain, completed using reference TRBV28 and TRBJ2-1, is DVKVTQSSRYLVKRTGEKVFLECVQDMDHENMFWYRQDPGLGLRLIYFSYDVKMKEKGDIPEGYSVSREKKERFSLILESASTNQTSMYLCASSLATSGYNEQFFGPGTRLTVL.

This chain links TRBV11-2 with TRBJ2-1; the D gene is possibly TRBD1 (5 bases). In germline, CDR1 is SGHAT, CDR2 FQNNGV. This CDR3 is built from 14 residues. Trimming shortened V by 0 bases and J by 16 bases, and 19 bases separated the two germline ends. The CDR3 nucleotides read TGTGCCAGCAGCTTAGATCTGACAGCTGGGTGGGGTTTCTTC. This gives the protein CASSLDLTAGWGFF.

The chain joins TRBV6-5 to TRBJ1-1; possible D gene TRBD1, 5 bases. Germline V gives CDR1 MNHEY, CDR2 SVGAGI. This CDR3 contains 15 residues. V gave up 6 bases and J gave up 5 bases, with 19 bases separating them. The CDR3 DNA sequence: TGTGCCAGCAGGGACCGGGCAGGGCTAACTACTGAAGCTTTCTTT. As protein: CASRDRAGLTTEAFF.

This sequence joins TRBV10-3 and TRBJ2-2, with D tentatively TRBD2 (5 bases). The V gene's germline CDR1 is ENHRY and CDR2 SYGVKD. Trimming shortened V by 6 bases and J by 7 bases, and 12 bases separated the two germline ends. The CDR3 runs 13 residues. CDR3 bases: TGTGCCATCAGAACGGGATCGGACGGGGAGCTGTTTTTT. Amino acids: CAIRTGSDGELFF.

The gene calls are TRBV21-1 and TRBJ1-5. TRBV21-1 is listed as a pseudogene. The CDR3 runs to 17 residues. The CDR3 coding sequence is TGTGCCAGCAGCAAAGTAGGAAGACTCGGGGGCAATCAGCCCCAGCATTTT. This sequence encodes CASSKVGRLGGNQPQHF.

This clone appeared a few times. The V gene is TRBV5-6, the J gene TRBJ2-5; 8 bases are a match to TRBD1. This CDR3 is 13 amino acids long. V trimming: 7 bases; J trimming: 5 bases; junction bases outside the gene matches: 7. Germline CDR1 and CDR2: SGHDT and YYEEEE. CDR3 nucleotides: TGTGCCAGCGGACAGGGTTTGGAGGAGACCCAGTACTTC. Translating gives CASGQGLEETQYF.

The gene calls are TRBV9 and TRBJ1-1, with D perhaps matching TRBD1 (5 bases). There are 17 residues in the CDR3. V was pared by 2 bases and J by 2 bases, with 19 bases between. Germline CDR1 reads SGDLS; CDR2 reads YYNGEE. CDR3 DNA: TGTGCCAGCAGCGTGGGTGGCGCAGGGATGGGAAACACTGAAGCTTTCTTT. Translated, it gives CASSVGGAGMGNTEAFF.

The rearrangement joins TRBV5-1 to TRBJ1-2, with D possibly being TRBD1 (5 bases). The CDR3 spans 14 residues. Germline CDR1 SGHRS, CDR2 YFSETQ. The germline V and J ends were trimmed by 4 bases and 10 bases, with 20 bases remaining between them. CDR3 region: CASSALTAGPAYTF. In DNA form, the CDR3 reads TGCGCCAGCAGCGCCCTCACGGCAGGGCCAGCCTACACCTTC.

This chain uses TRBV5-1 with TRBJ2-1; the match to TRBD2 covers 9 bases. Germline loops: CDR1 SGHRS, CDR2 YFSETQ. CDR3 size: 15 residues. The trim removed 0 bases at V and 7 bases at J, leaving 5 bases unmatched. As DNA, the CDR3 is TGCGCCAGCAGCTTGGGAGGCGGGAGGGCGAATGAGCAGTTCTTC. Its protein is CASSLGGGRANEQFF.

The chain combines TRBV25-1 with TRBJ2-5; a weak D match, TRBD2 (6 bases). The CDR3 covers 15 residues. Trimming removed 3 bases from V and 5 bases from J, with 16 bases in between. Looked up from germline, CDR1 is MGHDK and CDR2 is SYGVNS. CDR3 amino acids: CASSDPTGVAETQYF. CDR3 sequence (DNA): TGTGCCAGCAGTGATCCGACGGGAGTAGCGGAGACCCAGTACTTC. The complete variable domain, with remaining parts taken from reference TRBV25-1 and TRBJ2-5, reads EADIYQTPRYLVIGTGKKITLECSQTMGHDKMYWYQQDPGMELHLIHYSYGVNSTEKGDLSSESTVSRIRTEHFPLTLESARPSHTSQYLCASSDPTGVAETQYFGPGTRLLVL.

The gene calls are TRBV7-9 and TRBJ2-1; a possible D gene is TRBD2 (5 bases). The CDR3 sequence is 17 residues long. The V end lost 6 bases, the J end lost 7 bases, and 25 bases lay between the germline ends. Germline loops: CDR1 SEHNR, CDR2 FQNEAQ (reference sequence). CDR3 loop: CASSLSMGVRSRNEQFF. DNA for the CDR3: TGTGCCAGCAGTCTATCAATGGGAGTAAGAAGTCGTAATGAGCAGTTCTTC.

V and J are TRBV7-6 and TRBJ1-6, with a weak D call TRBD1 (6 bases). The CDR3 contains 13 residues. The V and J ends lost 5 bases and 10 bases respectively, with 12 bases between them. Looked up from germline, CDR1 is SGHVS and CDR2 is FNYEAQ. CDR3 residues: CASSPTGRSPLHF. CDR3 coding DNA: TGTGCCAGCAGCCCCACAGGGCGGTCACCCCTCCACTTT.

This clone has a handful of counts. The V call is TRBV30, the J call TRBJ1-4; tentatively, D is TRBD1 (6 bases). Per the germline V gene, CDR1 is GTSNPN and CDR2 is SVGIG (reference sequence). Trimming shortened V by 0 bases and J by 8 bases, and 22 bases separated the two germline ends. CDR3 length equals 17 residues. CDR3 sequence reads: CAWSVPRLSQGNEKLFF. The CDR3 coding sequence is TGTGCCTGGAGTGTGCCACGGCTGTCCCAGGGGAACGAAAAACTGTTTTTT. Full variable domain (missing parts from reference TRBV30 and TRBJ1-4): SQTIHQWPATLVQPVGSPLSLECTVEGTSNPNLYWYRQAAGRGLQLLFYSVGIGQISSEVPQNLSASRPQDRQFILSSKKLLLSDSGFYLCAWSVPRLSQGNEKLFFGSGTQLSVL.

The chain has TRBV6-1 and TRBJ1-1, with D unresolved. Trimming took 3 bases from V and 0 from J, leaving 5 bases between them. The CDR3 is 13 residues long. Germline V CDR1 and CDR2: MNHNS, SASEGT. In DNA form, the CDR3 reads TGTGCCAGCAGTGACAAAATGAACACTGAAGCTTTCTTT. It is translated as CASSDKMNTEAFF.

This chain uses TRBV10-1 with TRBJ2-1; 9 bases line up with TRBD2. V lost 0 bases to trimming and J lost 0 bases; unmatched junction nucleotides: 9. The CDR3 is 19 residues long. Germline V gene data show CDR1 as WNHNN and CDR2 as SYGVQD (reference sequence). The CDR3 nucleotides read TGCGCCAGCAGTGAGTCCTCTAGCGGGACGTTAAGCTCCTACAATGAGCAGTTCTTC. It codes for CASSESSSGTLSSYNEQFF.

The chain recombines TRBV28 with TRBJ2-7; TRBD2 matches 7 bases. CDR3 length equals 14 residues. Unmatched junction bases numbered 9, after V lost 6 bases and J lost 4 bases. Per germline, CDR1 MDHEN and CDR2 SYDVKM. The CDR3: CASSLAGAGYEQYF. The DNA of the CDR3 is TGTGCCAGCAGCCTTGCGGGAGCGGGTTACGAGCAGTACTTC.

The CDR3 is CASRPQGRDGYTF. The CDR3 nucleotides read TGTGCCAGCAGACCCCAGGGGAGGGATGGCTACACCTTC. The rearrangement links TRBV6-1 to TRBJ1-2; TRBD1 might be the D (6 bases). The CDR3 extends over 13 amino acids. The germline CDR1 and CDR2 sequences are MNHNS and SASEGT. Trimming took off 6 bases at V and 6 bases at J, with 14 bases between the two ends.

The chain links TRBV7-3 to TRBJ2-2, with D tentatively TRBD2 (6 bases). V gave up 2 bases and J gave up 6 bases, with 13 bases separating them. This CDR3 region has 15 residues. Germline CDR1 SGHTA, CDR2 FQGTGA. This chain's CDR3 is CASSLGQSGAGELFF. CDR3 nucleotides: TGTGCCAGCAGCTTAGGCCAGTCGGGGGCCGGGGAGCTGTTTTTT.

Here the CDR3 DNA reads TGTGCCAGCAGTTCTCTTGTAAGACAGGCTGGCGGGGAGCTGTTTTTT. Translating gives CASSSLVRQAGGELFF. V is TRBV27 and J is TRBJ2-2, with D perhaps matching TRBD1 (6 bases). CDR1 and CDR2 from the germline V gene are MNHEY and SMNVEV (reference sequence). The V end lost 4 bases, the J end lost 7 bases, and 19 bases lay between the germline ends. The CDR3 consists of 16 residues.

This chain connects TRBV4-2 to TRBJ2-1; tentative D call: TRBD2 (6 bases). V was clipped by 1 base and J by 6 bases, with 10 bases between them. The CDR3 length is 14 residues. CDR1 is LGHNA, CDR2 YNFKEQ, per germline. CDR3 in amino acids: CASSQVDYPNEQFF. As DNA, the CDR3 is TGTGCCAGCAGCCAAGTGGACTACCCCAATGAGCAGTTCTTC.

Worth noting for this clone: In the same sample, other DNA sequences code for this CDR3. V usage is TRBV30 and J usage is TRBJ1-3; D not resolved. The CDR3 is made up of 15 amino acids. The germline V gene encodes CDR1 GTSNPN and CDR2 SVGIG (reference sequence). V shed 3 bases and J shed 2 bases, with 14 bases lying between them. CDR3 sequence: CAWSVSPLAGNTIYF. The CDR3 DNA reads TGTGCCTGGAGCGTATCTCCTCTTGCTGGAAACACCATATATTTT.

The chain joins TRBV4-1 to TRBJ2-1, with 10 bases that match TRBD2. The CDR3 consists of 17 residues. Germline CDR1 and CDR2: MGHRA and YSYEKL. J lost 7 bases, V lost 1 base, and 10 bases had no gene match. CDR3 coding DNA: TGCGCCAGCAGCCAAGGAGCAAGCGGGAGGGCCTGGAATGAGCAGTTCTTC. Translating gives CASSQGASGRAWNEQFF.

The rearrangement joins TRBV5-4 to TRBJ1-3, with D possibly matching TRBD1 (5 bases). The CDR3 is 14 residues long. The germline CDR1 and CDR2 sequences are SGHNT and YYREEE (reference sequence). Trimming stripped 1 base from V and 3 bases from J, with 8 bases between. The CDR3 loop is CASSLKTVGNTIYF. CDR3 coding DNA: TGTGCCAGCAGCTTGAAGACAGTTGGAAACACCATATATTTT.

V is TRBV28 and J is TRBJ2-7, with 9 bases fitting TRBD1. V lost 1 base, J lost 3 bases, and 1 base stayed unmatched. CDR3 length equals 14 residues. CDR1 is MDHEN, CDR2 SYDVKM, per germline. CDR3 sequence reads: CASSLSGQGYEQYF. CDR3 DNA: TGTGCCAGCAGTTTATCGGGACAGGGCTACGAGCAGTACTTC.

The CDR3 loop reads CASSFALRFYEQYF. CDR3 nucleotides: TGTGCCAGCAGTTTCGCCCTCCGGTTCTACGAGCAGTACTTC. V and J are TRBV28 and TRBJ2-7, with D hard to call. Trimming took off 3 bases at V and 3 bases at J, with 12 bases between the two ends. Germline CDR1 and CDR2: MDHEN and SYDVKM. The CDR3 is 14 residues long.

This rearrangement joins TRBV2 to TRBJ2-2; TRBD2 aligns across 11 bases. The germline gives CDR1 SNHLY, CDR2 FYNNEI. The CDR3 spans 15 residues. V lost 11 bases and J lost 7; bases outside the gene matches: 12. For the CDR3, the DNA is TGTGCCCCCGGGACTAGCGGCTCCTACCGCGGGGAGCTGTTTTTT. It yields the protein CAPGTSGSYRGELFF.